This TCR beta chain was identified during a study of blood T cell repertoires in COVID-19. The overall study: PBMCs, B-cell-depleted T cells, or T cells were the source of the cDNA or gDNA that made up the material.

Clones were sequenced by immunoSEQ multiplex PCR, and TCRdb holds only the in-frame ones, with some missing. This table holds some 130,000 clones, 70% to 85% found once. This CDR3 is 14 amino acids long. Unmatched junction bases numbered 4, after V lost 4 bases and J lost 4 bases. Germline values: CDR1 MNHNY, CDR2 SVGAGI (reference sequence). The V and J genes are TRBV6-6 and TRBJ1-1, with 9 bases matching TRBD1. The sample taken for sequencing was peripheral blood. This TCR was recovered from a man in his sixties who had recovered from COVID-19. This CDR3 is CASSLTGGATEAFF. CDR3 DNA: TGTGCCAGCAGTTTGACAGGGGGGGCCACTGAAGCTTTCTTT.